The sequence of this T cell receptor (beta chain) was determined in a study of identical twins. There are many counts of this clonotype. TCRdb fed the 5' RACE reads into MiXCR, producing one record per CDR3 protein. This sample has about 890,000 distinct CDR3 sequences, with roughly an eighth found just once. Germline CDR1 reads SGHVS; CDR2 reads FNYEAQ. The CDR3 runs 15 residues. V was clipped by 1 base and J by 4 bases; unmatched bases: 1. This same sample was also part of a study on yellow fever vaccine responses in identical twins.

This chain joins TRBV7-6 and TRBJ1-6; 7 bases fit TRBD1. Sequencing was performed on PBMCs. The sequence was obtained from a woman younger than 30 in good health. Here the CDR3 reads CASSLGQGYNSPLHF. As DNA, the CDR3 is TGTGCCAGCAGCTTAGGACAGGGTTATAATTCACCCCTCCACTTT.